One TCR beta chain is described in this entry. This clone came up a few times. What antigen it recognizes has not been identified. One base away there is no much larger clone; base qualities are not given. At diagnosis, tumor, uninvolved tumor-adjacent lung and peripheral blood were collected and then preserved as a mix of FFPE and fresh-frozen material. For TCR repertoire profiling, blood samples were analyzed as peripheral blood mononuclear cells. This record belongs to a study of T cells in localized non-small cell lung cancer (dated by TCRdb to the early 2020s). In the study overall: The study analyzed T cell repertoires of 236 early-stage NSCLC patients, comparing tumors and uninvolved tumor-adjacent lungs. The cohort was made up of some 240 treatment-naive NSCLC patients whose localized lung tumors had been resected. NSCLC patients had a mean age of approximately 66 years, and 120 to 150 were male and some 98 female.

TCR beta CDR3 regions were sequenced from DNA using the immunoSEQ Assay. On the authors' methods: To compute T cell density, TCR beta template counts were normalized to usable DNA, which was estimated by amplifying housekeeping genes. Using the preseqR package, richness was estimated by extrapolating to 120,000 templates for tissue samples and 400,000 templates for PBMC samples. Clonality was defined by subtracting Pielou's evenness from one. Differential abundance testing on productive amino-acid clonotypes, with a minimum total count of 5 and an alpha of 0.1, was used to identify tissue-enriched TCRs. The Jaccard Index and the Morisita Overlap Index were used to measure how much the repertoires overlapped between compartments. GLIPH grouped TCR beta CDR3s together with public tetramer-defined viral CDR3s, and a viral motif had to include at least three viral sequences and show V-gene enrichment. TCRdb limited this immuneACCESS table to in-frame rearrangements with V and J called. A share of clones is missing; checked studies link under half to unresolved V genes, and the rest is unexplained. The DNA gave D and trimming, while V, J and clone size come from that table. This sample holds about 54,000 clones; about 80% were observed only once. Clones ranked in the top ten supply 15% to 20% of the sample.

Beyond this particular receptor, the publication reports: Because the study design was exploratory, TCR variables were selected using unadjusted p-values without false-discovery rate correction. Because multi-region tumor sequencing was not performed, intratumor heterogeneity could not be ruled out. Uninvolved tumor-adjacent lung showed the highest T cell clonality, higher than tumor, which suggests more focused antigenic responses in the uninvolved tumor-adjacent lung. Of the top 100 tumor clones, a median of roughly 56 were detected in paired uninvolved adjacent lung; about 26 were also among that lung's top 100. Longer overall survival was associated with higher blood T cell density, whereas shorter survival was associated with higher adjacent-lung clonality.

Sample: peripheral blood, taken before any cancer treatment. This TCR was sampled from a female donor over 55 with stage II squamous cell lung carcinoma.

In nucleotide form, the sequence is TGTGCCAGCAGTCCTCGACAGGGACGGAGCTATGGCTACACCTTC. It translates to CASSPRQGRSYGYTF. The chain uses TRBV2 and TRBJ1-2; 7 nucleotides in the junction match TRBD1. The germline V gene yields SNHLY for CDR1 and FYNNEI for CDR2. V loses 5 bases at its end and J loses 4 bases; junction bases beyond the gene matches: 10. The CDR3 runs 15 amino acids, cysteine and phenylalanine included. The only DNA kept is the CDR3, 45 bases in frame from the first base.